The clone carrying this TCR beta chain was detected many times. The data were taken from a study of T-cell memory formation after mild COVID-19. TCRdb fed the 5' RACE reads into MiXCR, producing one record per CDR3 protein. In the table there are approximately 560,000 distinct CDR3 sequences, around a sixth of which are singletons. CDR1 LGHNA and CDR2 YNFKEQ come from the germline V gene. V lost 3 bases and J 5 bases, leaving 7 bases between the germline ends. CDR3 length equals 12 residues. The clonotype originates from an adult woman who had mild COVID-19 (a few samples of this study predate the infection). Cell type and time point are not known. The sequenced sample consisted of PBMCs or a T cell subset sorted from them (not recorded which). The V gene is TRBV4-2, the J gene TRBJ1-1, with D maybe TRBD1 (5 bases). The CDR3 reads CASSHWGTEAFF. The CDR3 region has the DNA TGTGCCAGCAGCCACTGGGGGACTGAAGCTTTCTTT.